This TCR beta chain was identified in a study of regulatory T cells in long-lasting Graves disease. As for the study in general: Prior antithyroid drug treatment in newly diagnosed Graves' patients lasted under 3 months.

Arm-PCR with iRepertoire HTBI primers amplified the CDR3 regions for these TCR beta libraries. MiXCR, run by TCRdb on the multiplex PCR reads, gives a single entry per CDR3 protein. The profile covers some 400,000 distinct CDR3 sequences, with approximately 15% appearing a single time and 16% taken by the ten largest. The time point: newly diagnosed GD, antithyroid drugs for less than 3 months. The authors made the TCR library using RNA they extracted from PBMCs. EDTA tubes received about 10 milliliters of collected peripheral blood. V was shortened by 1 base and J by 7 bases, with 23 bases between the two germline ends. Germline V gene data show CDR1 as MGHRA and CDR2 as YSYEKL. The CDR3 has 19 residues. These same data were also listed under a study on T cells in Graves' hyperthyroidism and ophthalmopathy. According to that study: TCR CDR3 regions were first amplified by RT-PCR with HTBI primers.

This chain links TRBV4-1 with TRBJ1-6; D ambiguous. The TCR was taken from a woman in her thirties with Graves disease. Sequenced material: peripheral blood mononuclear cells (PBMCs), taken at new diagnosis, from a patient treated with antithyroid drugs. The CDR3 sequence is CASSQVDMGFRRSNSPLHF. The DNA for the CDR3 is TGCGCCAGCAGCCAAGTTGACATGGGTTTTCGGAGATCAAATTCACCCCTCCACTTT.